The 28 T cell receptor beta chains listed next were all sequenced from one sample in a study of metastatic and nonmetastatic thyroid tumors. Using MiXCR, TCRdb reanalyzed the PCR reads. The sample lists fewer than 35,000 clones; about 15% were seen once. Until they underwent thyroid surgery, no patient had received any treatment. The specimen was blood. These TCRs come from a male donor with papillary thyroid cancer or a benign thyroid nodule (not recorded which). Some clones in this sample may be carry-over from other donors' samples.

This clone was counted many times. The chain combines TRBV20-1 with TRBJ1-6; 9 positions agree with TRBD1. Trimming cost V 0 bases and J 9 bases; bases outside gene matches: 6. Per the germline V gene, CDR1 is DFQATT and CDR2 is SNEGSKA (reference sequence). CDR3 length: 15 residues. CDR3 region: CSARDLGDRVSPLHF. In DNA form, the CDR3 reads TGCAGTGCTAGAGATCTGGGGGACAGGGTTTCACCCCTCCACTTT.

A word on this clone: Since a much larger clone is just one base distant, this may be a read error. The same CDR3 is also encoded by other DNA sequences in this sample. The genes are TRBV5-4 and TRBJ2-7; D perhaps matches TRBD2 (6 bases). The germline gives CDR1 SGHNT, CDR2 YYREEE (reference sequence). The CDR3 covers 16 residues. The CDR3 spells CASSLGGGLSSYEQYF. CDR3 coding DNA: TGTGCCAGCAGTTTGGGGGGAGGTTTAAGCTCCTACGAGCAGTACTTC. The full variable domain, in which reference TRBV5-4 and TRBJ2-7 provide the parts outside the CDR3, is ETGVTQSPTHLIKTRGQQVTLRCSSQSGHNTVSWYQQALGQGPQFIFQYYREEENGRGNFPPRFSGLQFPNYSSELNVNALELDDSALYLCASSLGGGLSSYEQYFGPGTRLTVT.

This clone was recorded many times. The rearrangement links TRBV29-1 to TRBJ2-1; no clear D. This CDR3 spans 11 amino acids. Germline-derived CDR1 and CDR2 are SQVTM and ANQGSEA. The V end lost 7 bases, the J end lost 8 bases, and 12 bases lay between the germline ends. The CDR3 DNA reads TGCAGCGCCCTGGGCGGACATGAGCAGTTCTTC. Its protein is CSALGGHEQFF.

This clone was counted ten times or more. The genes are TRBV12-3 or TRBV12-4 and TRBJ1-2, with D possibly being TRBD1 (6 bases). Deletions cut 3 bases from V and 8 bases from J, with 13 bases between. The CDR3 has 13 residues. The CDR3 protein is CASSFTQGWGYTF. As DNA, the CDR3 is TGTGCCAGCAGTTTCACACAGGGTTGGGGCTACACCTTC.

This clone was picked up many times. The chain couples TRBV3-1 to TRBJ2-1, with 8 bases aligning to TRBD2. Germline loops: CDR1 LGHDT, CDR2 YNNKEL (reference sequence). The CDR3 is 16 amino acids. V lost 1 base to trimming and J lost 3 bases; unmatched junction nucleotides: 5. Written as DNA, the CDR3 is TGTGCCAGCAGCCAAGTGGGGGGACTAGTCTACAATGAGCAGTTCTTC. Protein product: CASSQVGGLVYNEQFF.

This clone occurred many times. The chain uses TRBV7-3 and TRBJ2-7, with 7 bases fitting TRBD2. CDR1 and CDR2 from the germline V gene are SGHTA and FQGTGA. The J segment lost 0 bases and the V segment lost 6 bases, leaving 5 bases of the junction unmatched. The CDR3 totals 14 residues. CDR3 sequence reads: CASSQSGNSYEQYF. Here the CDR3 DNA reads TGTGCCAGCAGTCAGAGCGGGAACTCCTACGAGCAGTACTTC. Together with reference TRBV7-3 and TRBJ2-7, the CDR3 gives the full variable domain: GAGVSQTPSNKVTEKGKYVELRCDPISGHTALYWYRQSLGQGPEFLIYFQGTGAADDSGLPNDRFFAVRPEGSVSTLKIQRTERGDSAVYLCASSQSGNSYEQYFGPGTRLTVT.

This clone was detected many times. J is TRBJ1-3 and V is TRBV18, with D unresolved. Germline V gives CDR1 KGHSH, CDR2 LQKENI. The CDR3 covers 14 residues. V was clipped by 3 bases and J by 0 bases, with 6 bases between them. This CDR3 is CASSPGSSGNTIYF. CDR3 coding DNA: TGTGCCAGCTCACCCGGAAGCTCTGGAAACACCATATATTTT.

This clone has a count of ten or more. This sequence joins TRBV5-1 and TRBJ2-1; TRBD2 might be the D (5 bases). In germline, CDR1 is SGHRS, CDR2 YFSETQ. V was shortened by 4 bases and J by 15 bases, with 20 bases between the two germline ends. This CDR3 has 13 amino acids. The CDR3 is CASSPPGLELAFF. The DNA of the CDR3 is TGCGCCAGCAGCCCCCCAGGACTCGAGCTGGCGTTCTTC.

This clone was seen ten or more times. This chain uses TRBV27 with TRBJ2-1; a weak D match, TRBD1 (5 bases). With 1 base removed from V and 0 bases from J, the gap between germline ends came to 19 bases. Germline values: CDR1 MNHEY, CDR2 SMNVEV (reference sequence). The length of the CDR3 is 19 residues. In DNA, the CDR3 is TGTGCCAGCAGTTTATATTCCCCAGGGAAAACAATCTCCTACAATGAGCAGTTCTTC. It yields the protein CASSLYSPGKTISYNEQFF.

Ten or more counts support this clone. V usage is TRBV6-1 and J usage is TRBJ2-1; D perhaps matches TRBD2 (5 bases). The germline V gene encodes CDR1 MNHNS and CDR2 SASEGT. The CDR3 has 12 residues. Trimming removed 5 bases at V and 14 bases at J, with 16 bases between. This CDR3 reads CASSQTGNKEFF. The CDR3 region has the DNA TGTGCCAGCAGTCAGACCGGGAACAAGGAGTTCTTC.

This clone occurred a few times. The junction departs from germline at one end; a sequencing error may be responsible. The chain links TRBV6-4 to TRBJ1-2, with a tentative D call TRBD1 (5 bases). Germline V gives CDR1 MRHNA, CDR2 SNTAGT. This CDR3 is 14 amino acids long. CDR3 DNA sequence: TGTACCAGCAGTTACTATCCGGGGCAATATTGCTACACCTTC. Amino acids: CTSSYYPGQYCYTF.

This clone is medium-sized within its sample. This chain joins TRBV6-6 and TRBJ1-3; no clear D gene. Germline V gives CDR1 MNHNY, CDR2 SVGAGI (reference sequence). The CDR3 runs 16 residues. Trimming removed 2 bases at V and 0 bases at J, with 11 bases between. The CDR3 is CASSYEVSLSGNTIYF. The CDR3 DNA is TGTGCCAGCAGTTACGAAGTCAGCCTCTCTGGAAACACCATATATTTT.

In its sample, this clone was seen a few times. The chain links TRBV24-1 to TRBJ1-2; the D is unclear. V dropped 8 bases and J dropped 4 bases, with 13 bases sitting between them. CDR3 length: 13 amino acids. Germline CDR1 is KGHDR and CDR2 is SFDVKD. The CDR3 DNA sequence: TGTGCCACCATGGGAGAAGTAAGCTATGGCTACACCTTC. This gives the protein CATMGEVSYGYTF.

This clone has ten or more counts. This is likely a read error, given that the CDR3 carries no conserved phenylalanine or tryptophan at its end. The CDR3 DNA reads as TGTGCCAGCAGCCCCACAGGGCGAGGAAACTATGGCTACACCTCC. It specifies CASSPTGRGNYGYTS. This chain links TRBV7-9 with TRBJ1-2, with D possibly being TRBD1 (6 bases). CDR1 is SEHNR, CDR2 FQNEAQ, per germline (reference sequence). V was clipped by 5 bases and J by 2 bases, with 15 bases between them. This CDR3 is built from 15 residues.

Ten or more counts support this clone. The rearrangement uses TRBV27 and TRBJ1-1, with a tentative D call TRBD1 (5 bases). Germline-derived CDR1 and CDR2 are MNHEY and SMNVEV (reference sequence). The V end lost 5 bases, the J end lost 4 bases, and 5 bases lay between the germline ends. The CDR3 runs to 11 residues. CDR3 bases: TGTGCCAGCAGTGGGGGCACTGAAGCTTTCTTT. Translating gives CASSGGTEAFF.

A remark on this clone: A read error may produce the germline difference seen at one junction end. The CDR3 coding sequence is TGCAGTTCTAGCCCTCCCGGAGATACGCAGTATTTT. This gives the protein CSSSPPGDTQYF. V usage is TRBV20-1 and J usage is TRBJ2-3; tentative D call: TRBD2 (5 bases). Germline values: CDR1 DFQATT, CDR2 SNEGSKA (reference sequence). The CDR3 contains 12 residues.

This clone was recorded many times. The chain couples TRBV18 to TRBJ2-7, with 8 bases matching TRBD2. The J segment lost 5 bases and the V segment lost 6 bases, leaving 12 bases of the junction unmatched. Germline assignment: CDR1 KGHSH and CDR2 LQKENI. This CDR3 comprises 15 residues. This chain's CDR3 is CASSPGGAGDHEQYF. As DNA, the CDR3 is TGTGCCAGCTCCCCCGGGGGGGCGGGAGACCACGAGCAGTACTTC.

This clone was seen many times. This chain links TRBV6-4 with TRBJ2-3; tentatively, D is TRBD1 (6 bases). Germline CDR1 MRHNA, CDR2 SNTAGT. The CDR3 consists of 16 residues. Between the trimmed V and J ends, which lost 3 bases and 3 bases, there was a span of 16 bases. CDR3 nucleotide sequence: TGTGCCAGCAGTGATGAGGATGGGGGCGGAACAGATACGCAGTATTTT. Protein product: CASSDEDGGGTDTQYF.

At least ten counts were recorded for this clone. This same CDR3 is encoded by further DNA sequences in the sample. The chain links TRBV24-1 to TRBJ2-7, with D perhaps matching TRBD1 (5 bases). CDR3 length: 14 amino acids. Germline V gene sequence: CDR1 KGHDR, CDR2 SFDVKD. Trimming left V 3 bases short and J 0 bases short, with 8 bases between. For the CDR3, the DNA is TGTGCCACCAGTGATAGGGGAACCTCCTACGAGCAGTACTTC. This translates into CATSDRGTSYEQYF.

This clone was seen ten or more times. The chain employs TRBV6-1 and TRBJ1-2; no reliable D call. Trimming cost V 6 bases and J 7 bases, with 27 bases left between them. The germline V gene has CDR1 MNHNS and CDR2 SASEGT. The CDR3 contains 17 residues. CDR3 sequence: CASRPRFETTSLGGYTF. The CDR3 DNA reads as TGTGCCAGCAGACCTCGATTCGAGACCACGTCGCTTGGTGGCTACACCTTC.

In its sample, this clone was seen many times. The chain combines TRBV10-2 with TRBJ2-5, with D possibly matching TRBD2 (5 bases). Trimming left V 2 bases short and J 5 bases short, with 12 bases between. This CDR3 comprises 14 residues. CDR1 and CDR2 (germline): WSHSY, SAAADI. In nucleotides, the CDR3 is TGCGCCAGCAGTGAGACTAGACTTCAGGAGACCCAGTACTTC. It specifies CASSETRLQETQYF.

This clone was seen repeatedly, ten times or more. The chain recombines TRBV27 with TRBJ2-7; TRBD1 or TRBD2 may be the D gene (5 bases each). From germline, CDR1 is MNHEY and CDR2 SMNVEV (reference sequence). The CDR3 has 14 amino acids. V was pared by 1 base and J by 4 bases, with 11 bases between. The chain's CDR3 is CASSLFGTGYEQYF. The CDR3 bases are TGTGCCAGCAGTTTATTCGGGACGGGTTACGAGCAGTACTTC.

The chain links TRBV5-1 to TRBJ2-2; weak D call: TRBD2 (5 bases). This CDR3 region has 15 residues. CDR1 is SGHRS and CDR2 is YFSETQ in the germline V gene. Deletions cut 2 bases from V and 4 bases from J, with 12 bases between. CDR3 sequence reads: CASSLLEVGTGELFF. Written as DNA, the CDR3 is TGCGCCAGCAGCTTACTAGAGGTGGGCACCGGGGAGCTGTTTTTT.

The CDR3 region has the DNA TGTGCCAGCAGCCGCCACCTTAACACCGGGACAGGGGGCCGCGAGCAGTACTTC. Its protein product is CASSRHLNTGTGGREQYF. This chain joins TRBV3-1 and TRBJ2-7, with 12 bases lining up with TRBD1. V lost 4 bases and J lost 6; bases outside the gene matches: 16. CDR3 size: 18 residues. Per the germline V gene, CDR1 is LGHDT and CDR2 is YNNKEL (reference sequence).

The CDR3 DNA follows: TGTGCCAGCAGGGAAAGTAGCGGATCCTACGAGCAGTACTTC. Translating gives CASRESSGSYEQYF. The genes are TRBV2 and TRBJ2-7; a possible D gene is TRBD2 (6 bases). CDR3 size: 14 residues. The germline V and J ends were trimmed by 6 bases and 1 base, with 13 bases remaining between them. Germline CDR1 is SNHLY and CDR2 is FYNNEI. Looking up the rest from reference TRBV2 and TRBJ2-7 gives the full variable domain: EPEVTQTPSHQVTQMGQEVILRCVPISNHLYFYWYRQILGQKVEFLVSFYNNEISEKSEIFDDQFSVERPDGSNFTLKIRSTKLEDSAMYFCASRESSGSYEQYFGPGTRLTVT.

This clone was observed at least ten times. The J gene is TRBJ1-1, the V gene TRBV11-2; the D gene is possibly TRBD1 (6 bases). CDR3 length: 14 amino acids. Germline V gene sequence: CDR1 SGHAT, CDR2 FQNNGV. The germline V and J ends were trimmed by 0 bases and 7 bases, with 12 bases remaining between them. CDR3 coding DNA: TGTGCCAGCAGCTTAGACCGGACAGCCGTTGAAGCTTTCTTT. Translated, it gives CASSLDRTAVEAFF.

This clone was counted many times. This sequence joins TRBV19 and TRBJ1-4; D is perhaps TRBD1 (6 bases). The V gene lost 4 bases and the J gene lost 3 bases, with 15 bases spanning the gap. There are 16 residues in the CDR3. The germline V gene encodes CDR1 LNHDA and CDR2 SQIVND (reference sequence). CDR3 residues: CASSTRQVSANEKLFF. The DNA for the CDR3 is TGTGCCAGTAGTACTCGACAGGTTTCAGCTAATGAAAAACTGTTTTTT.

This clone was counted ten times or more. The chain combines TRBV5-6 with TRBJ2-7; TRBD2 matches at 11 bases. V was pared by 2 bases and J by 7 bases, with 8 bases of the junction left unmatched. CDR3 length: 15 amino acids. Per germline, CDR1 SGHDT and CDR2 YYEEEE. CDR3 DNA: TGTGCCAGCAGCTTTCAACTAGCGGGAGAATTGGAGCAGTACTTC. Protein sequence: CASSFQLAGELEQYF.